One T cell receptor beta chain is described in this entry. There is no known antigen for this receptor. No qualities accompany the bases; no much larger clone lies one base away. TCR beta VDJ combination and CDR3 sequence profiling used genomic DNA as the template. An Illumina HiSeq 2000 was used for TCR repertoire sequencing. The original pipeline was this. TRBV/TRBJ rearrangement plots, CDR3 size and DJ length profiles, and Simpson's diversity index were used to evaluate the repertoires. The most abundant DNA sequence in the deep sequencing data was defined as the immunodominant clone. CDR3 amino acid sequences were screened for sharing across subjects and compared with published repertoires and the VDJdb database. Using fastp trimming at Q25 and MiXCR clonotype assembly, TCRdb reanalyzed the public sequencing data and kept in-frame beta chains. Each entry merges the rows of one CDR3 protein and shows their most common DNA and genes. TCRdb, rather than the study authors, made the V and J calls. Counted in this sample were over 150,000 distinct CDR3 sequences; 55% to 65% of them appeared once. Under 45% of the sample is held by the ten biggest clonotypes.

The patients picked for sequencing were ones in whom flow cytometry had shown an expansion of CD8+CD57+ cells. All patients had severe acquired aplastic anemia diagnosed by International Study of Aplastic Anemia and Agranulocytosis and Camitta criteria. Patients had received no therapy at the time of blood sampling. The study deep-sequenced TCR repertoires of sorted CD4+ and CD8+ blood T cells from severe aplastic anemia patients and healthy subjects. In the USA, patient enrollment took place under clinicaltrials.gov protocols 00001620, 01623167, 00001397, 00071045, 00081523 and 00961064. Ficoll-Paque density gradient centrifugation was used to isolate peripheral blood mononuclear cells. Before DNA extraction, CD4+ and CD8+ T cells were sorted with FACS or magnetic beads. Per the germline V gene, MGHDK is the CDR1 and SYGVNS is the CDR2. The CDR3 contains 17 residues, cysteine and phenylalanine counted. Left in the record is the CDR3 DNA by itself, 51 bases read in frame from the first base. V and J lose 2 bases and 0 bases, and a span of 14 bases separates them.

This record belongs to a study of CD8+CD57+ T cells in acquired aplastic anemia (dated by TCRdb to 2016 to 2019). Regarding the complete study: A mean of around 3.2 ug of DNA, ranging from 0.2 to 27.4 ug, was extracted from sorted CD4+ and CD8+ cells. CD8+CD57+ expansion was defined as frequency above the mean frequency observed in healthy subjects.

Study-wide findings and limitations: No significant difference in CD8+ Simpson's diversity was found between patients and healthy controls (P=0.060). Although some 28 CD8+ CDR3 sequences were shared by patients and controls, these sequences appeared highly expressed in patients and within the immunodominant clones of patients.

The sample taken for sequencing was sorted CD4+, CD8+, or CD8+CD57+ T cells (not recorded which) from PBMCs. The receptor comes from a human donor with aplastic anemia. The rearrangement combines TRBV25-1 with TRBJ1-3, with a weak D call of TRBD1 (5 bases match). The DNA reads as follows: TGTGCCAGCAGTGAACCGCCTGGGGGAGACTCTGGAAACACCATATATTTT. Its translation is CASSEPPGGDSGNTIYF. This CDR3, with the reference TRBV25-1 and TRBJ1-3 proteins standing in past its ends, gives the full variable domain EADIYQTPRYLVIGTGKKITLECSQTMGHDKMYWYQQDPGMELHLIHYSYGVNSTEKGDLSSESTVSRIRTEHFPLTLESARPSHTSQYLCASSEPPGGDSGNTIYFGEGSWLTVV.